The rows below give T cell receptor beta chains drawn from one sample of a study of blood T cell repertoires in COVID-19. Only in-frame clones appear in the TCRdb table, and some are missing; sequencing was by immunoSEQ multiplex PCR. The profile shows 200,000 to 250,000 clones, over 75% of them singletons. Sequenced: PBMCs or T cells enriched from blood (not recorded which). The origin of the receptors is a man aged 40-49 years who had recovered from COVID-19. CDR3s include the opening cysteine and the closing phenylalanine or tryptophan. The D gene is left open where the match is weak. Rows may omit the clone size; those that give it use once, few, many or a size class.

CDR3: CASMRARYNSPLHF; DNA: TGTGCCAGCATGAGGGCTCGCTATAATTCACCCCTCCACTTT; size: -; V: TRBV2; J: TRBJ1-6; D: -
CDR3: CASSSDTAYTEAFF; DNA: TGCGCCAGCAGCTCAGACACCGCCTACACTGAAGCTTTCTTT; size: -; V: TRBV5-1; J: TRBJ1-1; D: -
CDR3: CASSGDSSEAFF; DNA: TGTGCCAGCAGCGGGGACAGCTCTGAAGCTTTCTTT; size: -; V: TRBV9; J: TRBJ1-1; D: TRBD1
CDR3: CASTADYQETQYF; DNA: TGTGCCAGCACCGCGGACTACCAAGAGACCCAGTACTTC; size: many; V: TRBV6-6; J: TRBJ2-5; D: -
CDR3: CASSQGRGWGTEAFF; DNA: TGCGCCAGCAGCCAAGGCAGGGGATGGGGCACTGAAGCTTTCTTT; size: -; V: TRBV4-1; J: TRBJ1-1; D: -
CDR3: CASSLDPGRNSPLHF; DNA: TGTGCCAGCAGCTTAGATCCAGGGCGAAATTCACCCCTCCACTTT; size: -; V: TRBV11-2; J: TRBJ1-6; D: -
CDR3: CASSEQGTSGNTIYF; DNA: TGTGCCAGCAGTGAACAGGGAACCTCTGGAAACACCATATATTTT; size: -; V: TRBV2; J: TRBJ1-3; D: -
CDR3: CASSLFPPGQGWNEQFF; DNA: TGTGCCAGCAGCTTATTCCCTCCGGGACAGGGTTGGAATGAGCAGTTCTTC; size: few; V: TRBV7-3; J: TRBJ2-1; D: TRBD1
CDR3: CASSAQTRGNTEAFF; DNA: TGTGCCAGCAGCGCCCAGACCAGGGGGAACACTGAAGCTTTCTTT; size: -; V: TRBV9; J: TRBJ1-1; D: -
CDR3: CAWSVRQGLDEKLFF; DNA: TGTGCCTGGAGTGTCCGACAGGGCCTAGATGAAAAACTGTTTTTT; size: -; V: TRBV30; J: TRBJ1-4; D: TRBD1
CDR3: CASSILTSDLNEQFF; DNA: TGCGCCAGCAGTATCCTGACTAGCGACCTCAATGAGCAGTTCTTC; size: once; V: TRBV5-1; J: TRBJ2-1; D: TRBD2
CDR3: CASSDSRNTGELFF; DNA: TGTGCCAGCAGCGATTCGCGGAACACCGGGGAGCTGTTTTTT; size: -; V: TRBV5-5; J: TRBJ2-2; D: -
CDR3: CASSMDRDATNEKLFF; DNA: TGTGCCAGTAGCATGGACAGGGATGCAACTAATGAAAAACTGTTTTTT; size: many; V: TRBV19; J: TRBJ1-4; D: TRBD1
CDR3: CASSFGTSGSADTQYF; DNA: TGCGCCAGCAGCTTTGGGACTAGCGGGAGCGCAGATACGCAGTATTTT; size: -; V: TRBV5-1; J: TRBJ2-3; D: TRBD2
CDR3: CASRVTGVNTEAFF; DNA: TGTGCCAGCAGGGTGACAGGGGTGAACACTGAAGCTTTCTTT; size: -; V: TRBV7-9; J: TRBJ1-1; D: TRBD1
CDR3: CASSSGQVNEKLFF; DNA: TGTGCCAGCAGTAGTGGACAGGTTAATGAAAAACTGTTTTTT; size: -; V: TRBV6-5; J: TRBJ1-4; D: TRBD1
CDR3: CASSSQASGNTIYF; DNA: TGTGCCAGCAGCTCCCAAGCTTCTGGAAACACCATATATTTT; size: -; V: TRBV7-6; J: TRBJ1-3; D: -
CDR3: CASTNLDRGMNSPLHF; DNA: TGTGCCAGCACCAACCTGGACAGGGGGATGAATTCACCCCTCCACTTT; size: -; V: TRBV5-4; J: TRBJ1-6; D: TRBD1
CDR3: CASSFPTGNAEAFF; DNA: TGTGCCAGCAGCTTTCCGACAGGCAACGCTGAAGCTTTCTTT; size: -; V: TRBV5-6; J: TRBJ1-1; D: -
CDR3: CASQDSGGGSNQPQHF; DNA: TGTGCCAGCCAAGATTCAGGGGGCGGTAGCAATCAGCCCCAGCATTTT; size: -; V: TRBV19; J: TRBJ1-5; D: TRBD1
CDR3: CASSATGAGELFF; DNA: TGTGCCAGCAGCGCCACAGGAGCCGGGGAGCTGTTTTTT; size: once; V: TRBV2; J: TRBJ2-2; D: -
CDR3: CAITGTGEGYGYTF; DNA: TGTGCCATCACCGGGACAGGGGAGGGCTATGGCTACACCTTC; size: -; V: TRBV10-3; J: TRBJ1-2; D: TRBD1
CDR3: CASSLQSQFRSGNTIYF; DNA: TGTGCCAGCAGCCTCCAAAGTCAGTTCCGCTCTGGAAACACCATATATTTT; size: -; V: TRBV4-2; J: TRBJ1-3; D: -
CDR3: CASSPGTVGAFF; DNA: TGTGCCAGCAGCCCCGGGACAGTGGGGGCTTTCTTT; size: -; V: TRBV11-1; J: TRBJ1-1; D: TRBD1
CDR3: CASSLDPGRSGEKLFF; DNA: TGCGCCAGCAGCTTGGATCCAGGGAGGTCCGGAGAAAAACTGTTTTTT; size: -; V: TRBV5-1; J: TRBJ1-4; D: -
CDR3: CASSHEGEGGYTF; DNA: TGTGCCAGCAGCCATGAGGGGGAAGGTGGCTACACCTTC; size: -; V: TRBV3-1/TRBV3-2; J: TRBJ1-2; D: -
CDR3: CASSPNQGGGRGENYGYTF; DNA: TGTGCCAGCTCACCCAACCAGGGTGGGGGCCGCGGCGAGAACTATGGCTACACCTTC; size: -; V: TRBV18; J: TRBJ1-2; D: -
CDR3: CASSWQQGVDNYGYTF; DNA: TGTGCCAGCAGCTGGCAACAGGGAGTAGATAACTATGGCTACACCTTC; size: -; V: TRBV11-2; J: TRBJ1-2; D: -
CDR3: CASSLTDTQYF; DNA: TGTGCCAGCAGTTTAACAGATACGCAGTATTTT; size: -; V: TRBV2; J: TRBJ2-3; D: -